These 32 T cell receptor beta chains were sequenced from one sample in a study of tumor and adjacent non-tumor tissue in lung cancer. RNA was extracted from bulk tissue without any cell sorting. TCRbeta libraries were built with three rounds of nested PCR, modified from ARM-PCR. TCRdb used MiXCR to reprocess the multiplex PCR reads, holding one entry per CDR3 protein. The sample shows about 93,000 distinct CDR3 sequences, around 59% of them seen only once. Sequencing input: lung tumor tissue. The source of these receptors is a man between 70 and 80 years old with non-small cell lung cancer.

In this sample, this clonotype turned up a few times. The rearrangement links TRBV5-1 to TRBJ2-1; 8 bases fit TRBD1. From germline, CDR1 is SGHRS and CDR2 YFSETQ. CDR3 length equals 15 residues. V gave up 3 bases and J gave up 1 base; unmatched junction bases: 3. The CDR3 DNA is TGCGCCAGCAGCTGGACAGGGCTTTCCTACAATGAGCAGTTCTTC. Its translation is CASSWTGLSYNEQFF.

Comments on this clonotype: This may arise from a read error, as a much more abundant clone is one base away. The rearrangement links TRBV12-3 or TRBV12-4 to TRBJ2-1; tentatively, D is TRBD1 (6 bases). Trimming left V 7 bases short and J 5 bases short, with 15 bases between. The CDR3 length is 14 residues. The CDR3 reads CASKGYRADNEQFF. Written as DNA, the CDR3 is TGTGCCAGCAAGGGATACAGGGCGGACAATGAGCAGTTCTTC.

The chain couples TRBV10-3 to TRBJ2-3, with D uncertain. Germline CDR1 is ENHRY and CDR2 is SYGVKD. With 2 bases removed from V and 6 bases from J, the gap between germline ends came to 6 bases. The CDR3 runs to 12 residues. CDR3 nucleotides: TGTGCCATCAGTGAGGAAAAGGATACGCAGTATTTT. Translated, it gives CAISEEKDTQYF.

Note on this clonotype: As the CDR3 is not closed by the conserved phenylalanine or tryptophan, this likely results from a read error. This chain connects TRBV5-1 to TRBJ2-1; 9 nucleotides line up with TRBD2. This CDR3 region has 16 residues. The germline gives CDR1 SGHRS, CDR2 YFSETQ. With V trimmed by 0 bases and J by 4 bases, 5 bases remained unmatched. CDR3 nucleotides: TGCGCCAGCAGCTTGGAGGTAGCGGGAGTATACAATGAGCAGTTCTCC. This translates into CASSLEVAGVYNEQFS.

The sample holds a few counts of this clonotype. V gene TRBV7-8 combines with J gene TRBJ2-7; D uncertain. CDR1 is SGHVS and CDR2 is FQNEAQ in the germline V gene. The CDR3 is made up of 13 amino acids. The V end was cut by 1 base, the J end by 12 bases, with 16 bases between. The CDR3 is CASSLENYYERYF. The CDR3 coding sequence is TGTGCCAGCAGCTTAGAAAACTACTACGAGAGGTACTTC.

The chain carries TRBV30 and TRBJ1-4; unclear D gene. There are 14 residues in the CDR3. V lost 1 base to trimming and J lost 4 bases, with 10 bases between them. Per germline, CDR1 GTSNPN and CDR2 SVGIG (reference sequence). As DNA, the CDR3 is TGTGCCTGGAGTGACCAAACCCTTAATGAAAAACTGTTTTTT. This codes for CAWSDQTLNEKLFF.

This clonotype was seen a handful of times. Germline is not matched at one junction end, which may reflect a read error. V usage is TRBV11-2 and J usage is TRBJ2-3; 7 nucleotides agree with TRBD2. The CDR3 extends over 16 amino acids. Looked up from germline, CDR1 is SGHAT and CDR2 is FQNNGV. The CDR3 DNA sequence: TGTGCCAGCAGCCCTTTAGGCGGGGGAAGCACATATACGCAGTATTTT. This translates into CASSPLGGGSTYTQYF.

Comments on this clonotype: A much larger clonotype is one base distant, so this may be a read error. J is TRBJ2-1 and V is TRBV6-1; tentatively, D is TRBD2 (5 bases). The germline V gene has CDR1 MNHNS and CDR2 SASEGT. This CDR3 region has 16 residues. This chain's CDR3 is CASSASSGIGYIEQFF. As DNA, the CDR3 is TGTGCCAGCAGCGCGTCCTCCGGGATTGGCTACATTGAGCAGTTCTTC.

Note on this clonotype: At one end the junction does not follow the germline gene, possibly because of a read error. The CDR3 here is CTSRRGNEKLFF. DNA for the CDR3: TGTACCAGCAGACGGGGTAATGAAAAACTGTTTTTT. The chain joins TRBV5-6 to TRBJ1-4; no firm D call. This CDR3 is 12 amino acids long. The V gene's germline CDR1 is SGHDT and CDR2 YYEEEE.

Concerning this clonotype itself: A junction end diverges from the germline sequence, so it may reflect a read error. The genes are TRBV10-3 and TRBJ1-1; D is unresolved. The germline V gene has CDR1 ENHRY and CDR2 SYGVKD. The CDR3 is 14 amino acids. For the CDR3, the DNA is TGTGCCATGAGTGATAGTGTAATACGAAAGGAAGCTTTCTTC. Encoded protein: CAMSDSVIRKEAFF.

This clonotype was seen repeatedly, ten times or more. The chain is built from TRBV20-1 and TRBJ2-7; tentatively, D is TRBD2 (6 bases). The CDR3 contains 11 residues. Trimming removed 6 bases from V and 6 bases from J, with 12 bases in between. Germline V gives CDR1 DFQATT, CDR2 SNEGSKA (reference sequence). The CDR3 region has the DNA TGCAGTGCCAGCGGGTCACGCGAGCAGTACTTC. Encoded protein: CSASGSREQYF.

Remarks on this clonotype: At one end, the junction sequence differs from germline, possibly due to a read error. J is TRBJ1-1 and V is TRBV6-1; maybe TRBD1 (5 bases). Germline V gene data show CDR1 as MNHNS and CDR2 as SASEGT. The CDR3 has 13 residues. CDR3 in DNA: TGTACCAGCTCAGGGCGAAGTAACGCTGAAGCTTTCTTT. Translated, it gives CTSSGRSNAEAFF.

This chain uses TRBV11-2 with TRBJ2-4; the D gene is possibly TRBD2 (5 bases). Per germline, CDR1 SGHAT and CDR2 FQNNGV. V shed 6 bases and J shed 10 bases, with 16 bases lying between them. The CDR3 consists of 13 residues. The CDR3 nucleotides read TGTGCCAGCAGGCAACTCACGGGAAATATTCAGTACTTC. Residues: CASRQLTGNIQYF.

A remark on this clonotype: Its ends do not fully match the called genes, so a read error is possible. The rearrangement joins TRBV18 to TRBJ1-2, with unresolved D. CDR3 length equals 15 residues. Germline-derived CDR1 and CDR2 are KGHSH and LQKENI. The CDR3 reads CASSPRESTNYSYTF. In DNA, the CDR3 is TGTGCCAGCTCACCAAGAGAATCAACTAACTATAGCTACACCTTC.

In its sample, this clonotype was seen many times. The rearrangement joins TRBV20-1 to TRBJ2-3; D perhaps matches TRBD1 (5 bases). V was cut by 6 bases and J by 3 bases, with 16 bases left in between. The CDR3 runs to 14 residues. Germline V CDR1 and CDR2: DFQATT, SNEGSKA (reference sequence). The CDR3 DNA reads TGCAGTGCGCGCGGACAAGGGAAAACAGATACGCAGTATTTT. It is translated as CSARGQGKTDTQYF.

On this clonotype itself: The conserved final phenylalanine or tryptophan is absent from the CDR3, which likely points to a read error. The chain combines TRBV6-2 or TRBV6-3 with TRBJ2-2; D is unresolved. Germline V CDR1 and CDR2: MNHEY, SVGEGT. V gave up 2 bases and J gave up 0 bases, with 4 bases separating them. CDR3 length equals 14 residues. The CDR3 sequence is CASSYNSNTGELFL. The DNA for the CDR3 is TGTGCCAGCAGTTACAATTCGAACACCGGGGAGCTGTTTCTT.

With regard to this clonotype: A read error may account for a junction end that differs from germline. The DNA for the CDR3 is TGCAGCGCAAGGACCGGGGGAAACACCGGGGATCTGTTTTTT. Its protein product is CSARTGGNTGDLFF. The rearrangement uses TRBV29-1 and TRBJ2-2; a weak D match, TRBD2 (6 bases). Looked up from germline, CDR1 is SQVTM and CDR2 is ANQGSEA. The CDR3 is made up of 14 amino acids.

This clonotype has just one count. The junction does not match germline at one end; this may be a read error. The rearrangement uses TRBV4-1 and TRBJ1-4; D is undetermined. Germline V lookup: CDR1 MGHRA, CDR2 YSYEKL. This CDR3 contains 16 residues. The CDR3 DNA follows: TGCGCAAGCAGCCCTAGGAACCCTCGCACTAATGAAAAACTGTTTTTT. Translation: CASSPRNPRTNEKLFF.

This clonotype was picked up a small number of times. Just one base apart from a much larger clone, this may be a read error. The CDR3 protein is CASNSRRVSGNTIYF. The CDR3 coding sequence is TGTGCCAGCAACTCTAGGAGGGTCTCCGGAAACACCATATATTTT. The chain links TRBV13 to TRBJ1-3; no firm D call. The germline CDR1 and CDR2 sequences are PRHDT and FYEKMQ (reference sequence). This CDR3 has 15 amino acids. Trimming cost V 7 bases and J 4 bases, with 17 bases left between them.

This clonotype was recorded once. One end of the junction does not line up with germline, which may come from a read error. This chain uses TRBV10-3 with TRBJ2-3, with no clear D. Per germline, CDR1 ENHRY and CDR2 SYGVKD. There are 14 residues in the CDR3. CDR3 in DNA: TGCACCATCAGTGAGATGTGGGACACAGATACGCAGTATTTT. Encoded protein: CTISEMWDTDTQYF.

By share, this clonotype ranks as large. The V gene is TRBV10-3, the J gene TRBJ2-5; D is uncertain. The CDR3 has 11 residues. V was pared by 4 bases and J by 1 base, with 1 base between. CDR1 is ENHRY and CDR2 is SYGVKD in the germline V gene. The CDR3 nucleotides are TGTGCCATCAGTGCCCAAGAGACCCAGTACTTC. It yields the protein CAISAQETQYF.

This clonotype turned up a few times. One end of the junction fails to match germline, which may point to a read error. V and J are TRBV11-2 and TRBJ2-2, with TRBD2 identical over 10 bases. The CDR3 covers 16 residues. Germline V gene sequence: CDR1 SGHAT, CDR2 FQNNGV. Here the CDR3 reads CACSLAERGGSGELSF. The CDR3 region has the DNA TGTGCCTGCAGCTTAGCTGAGCGGGGGGGTTCCGGGGAGCTGTCTTTT.

This clonotype has just one count. A much larger clone differs from this one at a single base, so this may be a read error. In DNA form, the CDR3 reads TGTGCCAACAGTTTAGGCAGCGACACAGATACGCAGTATTTT. It yields the protein CANSLGSDTDTQYF. The chain combines TRBV12-3 or TRBV12-4 with TRBJ2-3; no reliable D call. The CDR3 consists of 14 residues.

On this clonotype: This may arise from a read error, as a much more abundant clone is one base away. The genes are TRBV29-1 and TRBJ1-1; D gene ambiguous. The CDR3 is 14 residues long. Trimming took 8 bases from V and 4 from J, leaving 20 bases between them. Germline values: CDR1 SQVTM, CDR2 ANQGSEA. Here the CDR3 DNA reads TGCAGCATTTTAAAGGATTTCGTCGGCACTGAAGCTTTCTTT. Protein: CSILKDFVGTEAFF.

The chain carries TRBV7-9 and TRBJ2-1; D is unresolved. CDR1 and CDR2 (germline): SEHNR, FQNEAQ (reference sequence). The CDR3 is made up of 14 amino acids. Trimming left V 5 bases short and J 8 bases short, with 16 bases between. CDR3 bases: TGTGCCAGCAGCACGGAAACTACCTTGGATGAGCAGTTCTTC. Translated: CASSTETTLDEQFF. Using reference TRBV7-9 and TRBJ2-1 for the parts outside the CDR3, the full variable domain is DTGVSQNPRHKITKRGQNVTFRCDPISEHNRLYWYRQTLGQGPEFLTYFQNEAQLEKSRLLSDRFSAERPKGSFSTLEIQRTEQGDSAMYLCASSTETTLDEQFFGPGTRLTVL.

This clonotype came up a few times. This may be a read error, as it is one base from a much larger clone. A read error is likely, as this CDR3 ends without the conserved phenylalanine or tryptophan. The chain employs TRBV4-1 and TRBJ2-4, with D perhaps given as TRBD1 or TRBD2 (6 bases each). This CDR3 region has 16 residues. V was trimmed by 4 bases and J by 9 bases, leaving 22 bases between them. Germline CDR1 reads MGHRA; CDR2 reads YSYEKL. CDR3 DNA sequence: TGCGCCAGCAGCCGACAAAGAACAGGGCAGGAGGGCATTCAGTACCTC. This translates into CASSRQRTGQEGIQYL.

The J gene is TRBJ1-5, the V gene TRBV3-1; TRBD1 is a possible D gene (5 bases). The V gene lost 4 bases and the J gene lost 6 bases, with 16 bases spanning the gap. The CDR3 runs to 15 residues. From germline, CDR1 is LGHDT and CDR2 YNNKEL (reference sequence). CDR3 DNA sequence: TGTGCCAGCAGCCCCATGTCCGGGGGGAGTCAGCCCCAGCATTTT. As protein: CASSPMSGGSQPQHF.

CDR3 sequence reads: CASSSRDSSSPLHF. The CDR3 DNA is TGTGCCAGTAGTAGCCGGGACAGTAGTTCACCCCTCCACTTT. The V gene is TRBV6-1, the J gene TRBJ1-6; TRBD1 matches 7 bases. V lost 9 bases and J lost 9; bases outside the gene matches: 11. The germline V gene encodes CDR1 MNHNS and CDR2 SASEGT. The CDR3 length is 14 residues.

This clonotype was picked up one time. An end of the junction does not agree with germline; a read error may underlie this. V and J are TRBV6-6 and TRBJ2-5; TRBD2 aligns across 8 bases. The CDR3 is 15 residues long. From germline, CDR1 is MNHNY and CDR2 SVGAGI (reference sequence). The CDR3 coding sequence is TGTACCAGCAGTTACGAGGCTAGCGGGCACCGGGACCAGTACTTC. Protein sequence: CTSSYEASGHRDQYF.

The chain has TRBV5-4 and TRBJ2-7; 8 bases agree with TRBD2. This CDR3 contains 15 residues. The germline V gene encodes CDR1 SGHNT and CDR2 YYREEE (reference sequence). V dropped 10 bases and J dropped 4; count of bases not matched to a gene: 16. The CDR3 loop is CACRGGLSSTYEQYF. CDR3 nucleotide sequence: TGTGCCTGTCGGGGGGGACTCTCATCAACTTACGAGCAGTACTTC.

This clonotype occurred once. The V and J genes are TRBV28 and TRBJ2-5; perhaps D is TRBD1 or TRBD2 (5 bases each). Deletions cut 4 bases from V and 3 bases from J, with 15 bases between. The CDR3 runs to 15 residues. In germline, CDR1 is MDHEN, CDR2 SYDVKM. CDR3 DNA: TGTGCCAGCAGTTCGTTTCGGGAAGGGGAAGAGACCCAGTACTTC. Translation gives CASSSFREGEETQYF. Full variable domain (missing parts from reference TRBV28 and TRBJ2-5): DVKVTQSSRYLVKRTGEKVFLECVQDMDHENMFWYRQDPGLGLRLIYFSYDVKMKEKGDIPEGYSVSREKKERFSLILESASTNQTSMYLCASSSFREGEETQYFGPGTRLLVL.

The count of this clonotype is one. The chain joins TRBV5-8 to TRBJ2-7, with TRBD1 matching 7 bases. V shed 7 bases, J shed 3 bases, and the junction held 10 bases outside the gene matches. The CDR3 consists of 14 residues. Germline-derived CDR1 and CDR2 are SGHTS and YDEGEE. In DNA, the CDR3 is TGTGCCAGCTACGAGGCAAGACAGGGCTACGAGCAGTACTTC. This encodes CASYEARQGYEQYF. Combining the CDR3 with reference TRBV5-8 and TRBJ2-7 gives the whole variable domain EAGVTQSPTHLIKTRGQQATLRCSPISGHTSVYWYQQALGLGLQFLLWYDEGEERNRGNFPPRFSGRQFPNYSSELNVNALELEDSALYLCASYEARQGYEQYFGPGTRLTVT.